Listed below are T cell receptor beta chains from one sample, sequenced in a study of a mutant IDH1 vaccine in newly diagnosed glioma. Generated by immunoSEQ multiplex PCR, the TCRdb table keeps only in-frame clones and is missing some. This sample has 98,000 or so clones, with 70% to 90% found just once. The sequencing here drew on PBMCs, taken from a glioma patient treated with radiotherapy, temozolomide or both. The source of these receptors is a woman aged 45-65 years with glioma. Each CDR3 is given with its conserved first and last residue. Fields, in order: clone size, D gene, V gene, J gene, CDR3 DNA, CDR3 protein. The D gene is left open where the match is weak. Rows give clone size only sometimes, using once, few, many, or a class for an expanded clone.

once,.,TRBV28,TRBJ2-7,TGTGCCAGCAGTTTTGCGGGACAGATACTCGACGAGCAGTACTTC,CASSFAGQILDEQYF
.,.,TRBV5-6,TRBJ2-5,TGTGCCAGCAGCTCGAAAGGAATACAAGAGACCCAGTACTTC,CASSSKGIQETQYF
few,.,TRBV7-9,TRBJ1-2,TGTGCCAGCAGCCACTTGCGGACGCACCTATCATATGGCTACACCTTC,CASSHLRTHLSYGYTF
.,.,TRBV2,TRBJ1-1,TGTGCCACGTATGGGGGAGGAACTGAAGCTTTCTTT,CATYGGGTEAFF
once,.,TRBV6-5,TRBJ2-7,TGTGCCAGCAGGGTCTACCCATTACGGAGTTACGAGCAGTACTTC,CASRVYPLRSYEQYF
once,TRBD1,TRBV18,TRBJ1-4,TGTGCCAGCTCACCAGGGGACAGGGTATTCGAAAAACTGTTTTTT,CASSPGDRVFEKLFF
.,.,TRBV30,TRBJ1-3,TGTGCCTGGAGTTCAGTGGGCGGAGCGGGAAACACCATATATTTT,CAWSSVGGAGNTIYF
.,.,TRBV19,TRBJ1-1,TGTGCCAGTAGTAAATACGATGACAGGTACACTGAAGCTTTCTTT,CASSKYDDRYTEAFF
once,.,TRBV28,TRBJ1-4,TGTGCCAGCAGTTTAGGACAAGGGGCTGAAAAACTGTTTTTT,CASSLGQGAEKLFF
.,.,TRBV5-4,TRBJ2-7,TGTGCCAGCAGCCGGCCGGGGGCACAAGAGCAGTACTTC,CASSRPGAQEQYF
.,.,TRBV21-1,TRBJ1-4,TGTGCCAGCAGCAAAGCGCGGCGGACGTCTGGCGAAAAACTGTTTTTT,CASSKARRTSGEKLFF
.,TRBD1,TRBV11-2,TRBJ1-6,TGTGCCAGCAGCTTAAGGGACAGGCGAAATTCACCCCTCCACTTT,CASSLRDRRNSPLHF
.,.,TRBV6-5,TRBJ1-1,TGTGCCAGCAGTTACTCGGGAGGGAACACTGAAGCTTTCTTT,CASSYSGGNTEAFF
.,TRBD1,TRBV19,TRBJ2-7,TGTGCCAGGACGCGGGACAGGGACTACGAGCAGTACTTC,CARTRDRDYEQYF
once,.,TRBV13,TRBJ1-6,TGTGCCAGCAGCTCCGGGACATCTTCAGATTCACCCCTCCACTTT,CASSSGTSSDSPLHF
.,.,TRBV6-1,TRBJ2-7,TGTGCCAGCAGTGAAGGGGTGGAGGGGGGCTTTAACAGCTACGAGCAGTACTTC,CASSEGVEGGFNSYEQYF
.,.,TRBV7-9,TRBJ2-1,TGTGCCAGCAGCTCCGGTAGCTCCTACAATGAGCAGTTCTTC,CASSSGSSYNEQFF
few,.,TRBV28,TRBJ1-5,TGTGCCAGCACTTTAGGGGGGCTGTGGGGCAATCAGCCCCAGCATTTT,CASTLGGLWGNQPQHF
.,TRBD2,TRBV28,TRBJ2-7,TGTGCCAGCAGTACCCCGGTCCTAGCGGGGGACTACGAGCAGTACTTC,CASSTPVLAGDYEQYF
.,.,TRBV10-3,TRBJ1-4,TGTGCCATCAGTGAGTCAGGCCAGGGAAATGAAAAACTGTTTTTT,CAISESGQGNEKLFF
few,.,TRBV9,TRBJ1-1,TGTGCCAGCACCCCTGGGGGGTCGGGCACTGAAGCTTTCTTT,CASTPGGSGTEAFF
once,.,TRBV6-5,TRBJ2-7,TGTGCCAGCAGTCCGGTTCGGTACGAGCAGTACTTC,CASSPVRYEQYF
.,.,TRBV6-1,TRBJ1-2,TGTGCCAGCAGCCCTCGAACGGAGGTCACCTTC,CASSPRTEVTF
.,TRBD1,TRBV5-1,TRBJ2-7,TGCGCCAGCAGCTGGGGACAGGGCCCTAACGAGCAGTACTTC,CASSWGQGPNEQYF
once,TRBD1,TRBV11-2,TRBJ2-7,TGTGCCAGCAGCTATCGGGACAGACTTTACGAGCAGTACTTC,CASSYRDRLYEQYF
.,.,TRBV5-1,TRBJ2-1,TGCGCCAGCAGCTCACGGAGGTCCTACAATGAGCAGTTCTTC,CASSSRRSYNEQFF
.,TRBD1,TRBV28,TRBJ2-7,TGTGCCAGCAGGCCCACAGGGGGACGGGCCTACGAGCAGTACTTC,CASRPTGGRAYEQYF
.,TRBD2,TRBV11-3,TRBJ2-1,TGTGCCAGCAGCGGGACTAGCAATGAGCAGTTCTTC,CASSGTSNEQFF
.,TRBD1,TRBV5-1,TRBJ1-2,TGCGCCAGCAGCCCGACCTCCGGGACAGGGGGCGGCTATGGCTACACCTTC,CASSPTSGTGGGYGYTF
.,TRBD2,TRBV5-1,TRBJ2-1,TGCGCCAGCAAGCCGAGCGGGAGCCTTGATGAGCAGTTCTTC,CASKPSGSLDEQFF
.,TRBD1,TRBV11-2,TRBJ2-2,TGTGCCAGCAGCCCCGTCCCAGACAGGGTCGGCGGGGAGCTGTTTTTT,CASSPVPDRVGGELFF
.,.,TRBV19,TRBJ2-1,TGTGCCAGTAGTATTCTAGGCAATGAGCAGTTCTTC,CASSILGNEQFF
.,TRBD2,TRBV11-3,TRBJ2-5,TGTGCCAGCAGCTCGGGACTAGCGGTCGTGACCCAGTACTTC,CASSSGLAVVTQYF
.,.,TRBV21-1,TRBJ1-2,TGTGCCAGCAGCAAATTAGGAGGGTCGTACTATGGCTACACCTTC,CASSKLGGSYYGYTF
.,.,TRBV28,TRBJ2-1,TGTGCCAGCAGTCACAATGAGCAGTTCTTC,CASSHNEQFF
.,TRBD2,TRBV7-3,TRBJ2-3,TGTGCCAGCAGCTACCGGGGACTAGCTACAGATACGCAGTATTTT,CASSYRGLATDTQYF
.,TRBD1,TRBV4-1,TRBJ1-6,TGCGCCAGCAGCCACTTACTTCAGGGGGCCTATTCACCCCTCCACTTT,CASSHLLQGAYSPLHF
.,.,TRBV9,TRBJ2-1,TGTGCCAGCAGCGTACAGGCCTACAATGAGCAGTTCTTC,CASSVQAYNEQFF
.,TRBD2,TRBV18,TRBJ2-3,TGTGCCAGCTCACCCGGACTAGCGGGAGGGCCTCCTTTCACAGATACGCAGTATTTT,CASSPGLAGGPPFTDTQYF
.,.,TRBV29-1,TRBJ1-4,TGCAGCGTTGCTGGTTCCGGGGAAAAACTGTTTTTT,CSVAGSGEKLFF
.,.,TRBV29-1,TRBJ2-7,TGCAGCGTTGAACGGGCCTACGAGCAGTACTTC,CSVERAYEQYF
.,TRBD2,TRBV19,TRBJ2-7,TGTGCCAGTTCCTGGGGGCTAGCGGGCCGCTACGAGCAGTACTTC,CASSWGLAGRYEQYF
.,.,TRBV6-1,TRBJ2-3,TGTGCCAGCAGTCGAAGTCCGCGGGATACGCAGTATTTT,CASSRSPRDTQYF
once,.,TRBV6-5,TRBJ2-7,TGTGCCAGCAGTTACCGCAGGGGGGGGGAGCAGTACTTC,CASSYRRGGEQYF
.,.,TRBV19,TRBJ2-1,TGTGCCAGTAGTATAGATGGTTCGGGGTGGACCTACAATGAGCAGTTCTTC,CASSIDGSGWTYNEQFF
.,.,TRBV19,TRBJ1-2,TGTGCCAGTAGTTCGCTCCGGGGCTATGGCTACACCTTC,CASSSLRGYGYTF
.,.,TRBV28,TRBJ1-6,TGTGCCAGCAGTTCGGCGCCCAGCTCCTATAATTCACCCCTCCACTTT,CASSSAPSSYNSPLHF
.,.,TRBV4-1,TRBJ2-7,TGCGCCAGCAGCCAAGGGACAGCACTCTACGAGCAGTACTTC,CASSQGTALYEQYF
.,TRBD1,TRBV9,TRBJ1-2,TGTGCCAGCAGCCCGGGACAGGGATTTGGCTACACCTTC,CASSPGQGFGYTF
.,TRBD1,TRBV5-5,TRBJ1-1,TGTGCCAGCAGCCAGGACAGGGGAAGTACTGAAGCTTTCTTT,CASSQDRGSTEAFF
.,.,TRBV27,TRBJ2-1,TGTGCCAGCGGCCGTGACAGTTCCTACAATGAGCAGTTCTTC,CASGRDSSYNEQFF
.,.,TRBV9,TRBJ2-5,TGTGCCAGCAGCGTAGAACAGGGTGAAGAGACCCAGTACTTC,CASSVEQGEETQYF
.,.,TRBV5-4,TRBJ1-1,TGTGCCAGCAGCAATATAGCGGTGAACACTGAAGCTTTCTTT,CASSNIAVNTEAFF